This T cell receptor (beta chain) is from a study of T cells in tuberculosis. The study's findings and limits: GMM-specific TCRs were nearer to active tuberculosis alpha repertoires, suggesting expansion. The TCR-beta difference was not significant; alpha differences partly reflected length.

This CDR3 comprises 15 residues. Unmatched junction bases numbered 10, after V lost 8 bases and J lost 5 bases. CDR1 is MNHNY and CDR2 is SVGAGI in the germline V gene (reference sequence). At study entry, adolescents had tuberculin skin tests and IGRA screening. As to this clone: Its antigen is as yet unknown.

Data came from immunoSEQ multiplex PCR; TCRdb stores just in-frame clones and leaves some out. This table holds some 30,000 clones, around 93% found once. The sample was PBMCs. This sequence joins TRBV6-6 and TRBJ2-5; 11 nucleotides line up with TRBD2. The sequence came from a donor between 10 and 35 years old with latent tuberculosis or without tuberculosis infection. Some clones in this sample may be carry-over from other donors' samples. CDR3 coding DNA: TGTGCCAGCGAGGGACTAGCGGCCTTCAGGGAGACCCAGTACTTC. Translating gives CASEGLAAFRETQYF.